These 32 T cell receptor beta chains were sequenced from one sample in a study of shared clonotypes between healthy human individuals. Assay: immunoSEQ multiplex PCR; the TCRdb copy retains only in-frame clones and omits some. In the table there are about 1.5 million clones, over 95% of which are singletons. Sample: naive CD4+ T cells sorted from blood. As for subset: CD45RA+ positively selected. Receptors were obtained from a man aged 25-45 years in good health.

The rearrangement joins TRBV28 to TRBJ2-1, with 9 bases matching TRBD1. The germline V gene has CDR1 MDHEN and CDR2 SYDVKM. The CDR3 runs 15 residues. After removal of 2 bases from V and 5 bases from J, the junction contained 4 bases not matched to a gene. CDR3 sequence: CASSLPGTGNNEQFF. The CDR3 DNA is TGTGCCAGCAGTTTACCCGGGACAGGGAACAATGAGCAGTTCTTC. Drawing the rest from reference TRBV28 and TRBJ2-1, the complete variable domain is DVKVTQSSRYLVKRTGEKVFLECVQDMDHENMFWYRQDPGLGLRLIYFSYDVKMKEKGDIPEGYSVSREKKERFSLILESASTNQTSMYLCASSLPGTGNNEQFFGPGTRLTVL.

The chain recombines TRBV30 with TRBJ2-6; a weak D match, TRBD2 (6 bases). The CDR3 has 14 residues. V was trimmed by 2 bases and J by 1 base, leaving 6 bases between them. CDR1 GTSNPN and CDR2 SVGIG come from the germline V gene (reference sequence). The CDR3: CAWSSGSGANVLTF. The DNA for the CDR3 is TGTGCCTGGAGTAGCGGGTCTGGGGCCAACGTCCTGACTTTC.

This clone appeared once. This chain uses TRBV28 with TRBJ1-2; 8 bases agree with TRBD1. Trimming cost V 3 bases and J 7 bases; bases outside gene matches: 7. Germline loops: CDR1 MDHEN, CDR2 SYDVKM. The CDR3 contains 14 residues. The CDR3 protein is CASSFSGQGAGYTF. CDR3 bases: TGTGCCAGCAGTTTTTCAGGACAGGGAGCTGGCTACACCTTC.

The chain is built from TRBV2 and TRBJ2-5, with 9 bases identical to TRBD2. The length of the CDR3 is 14 residues. Germline CDR1 and CDR2: SNHLY and FYNNEI. With 5 bases clipped from V and 4 bases from J, the junction kept 5 bases outside the gene matches. CDR3 residues: CASSLAGVGETQYF. CDR3 bases: TGTGCCAGCAGTTTAGCGGGAGTAGGAGAGACCCAGTACTTC.

The chain is built from TRBV30 and TRBJ2-3; D is unclear. From germline, CDR1 is GTSNPN and CDR2 SVGIG (reference sequence). V was pared by 0 bases and J by 0 bases, with 7 bases between. The CDR3 sequence is 14 residues long. The CDR3 DNA sequence: TGTGCCTGGAGTGTACCCTGGAGCACAGATACGCAGTATTTT. Its protein is CAWSVPWSTDTQYF.

V is TRBV2 and J is TRBJ2-1; 16 positions match TRBD2. CDR1 and CDR2 (germline): SNHLY, FYNNEI. The J segment lost 3 bases and the V segment lost 7 bases, leaving 15 bases of the junction unmatched. CDR3 size: 20 residues. In nucleotides, the CDR3 is TGTGCCAGCATTCGAGGGGGACTAGCGGGAGGGCCCTCCCTCTACAATGAGCAGTTCTTC. It translates to CASIRGGLAGGPSLYNEQFF.

This chain connects TRBV4-2 to TRBJ2-2; 9 nucleotides line up with TRBD1. Per germline, CDR1 LGHNA and CDR2 YNFKEQ. Germline trimming cut 2 bases from V and 4 bases from J; bases unmatched to any gene: 2. This CDR3 contains 15 residues. CDR3 coding DNA: TGTGCCAGCAGCCAATCGACAGGGGGCACCGGGGAGCTGTTTTTT. This encodes CASSQSTGGTGELFF.

CDR3 in amino acids: CASSPNIPLRGSGANVLTF. DNA of the CDR3: TGTGCCAGCAGTCCCAATATCCCGCTCAGGGGATCCGGGGCCAACGTCCTGACTTTC. The chain has TRBV27 and TRBJ2-6; weak D call: TRBD1 (6 bases). In germline, CDR1 is MNHEY, CDR2 SMNVEV (reference sequence). There are 19 residues in the CDR3. Trimming cost V 5 bases and J 4 bases, with 24 bases left between them.

This rearrangement joins TRBV19 to TRBJ2-7; a weak D match, TRBD1 (6 bases). The CDR3 is 13 residues long. V was trimmed by 1 base and J by 4 bases, leaving 8 bases between them. Per the germline V gene, CDR1 is LNHDA and CDR2 is SQIVND (reference sequence). In nucleotides, the CDR3 is TGTGCCAGTAGTATAGCCCAGGGGTACGAGCAGTACTTC. This translates into CASSIAQGYEQYF.

Concerning this clone: Other DNA sequences in the same sample also yield this CDR3. This rearrangement joins TRBV10-1 to TRBJ2-1; the D call may be TRBD1 or TRBD2 (5 bases each). Germline values: CDR1 WNHNN, CDR2 SYGVQD (reference sequence). Trimming cost V 0 bases and J 7 bases, with 7 bases left between them. There are 13 residues in the CDR3. The CDR3 is CASSESGGNEQFF. CDR3 DNA sequence: TGCGCCAGCAGTGAGTCTGGGGGAAATGAGCAGTTCTTC.

This chain links TRBV11-1 with TRBJ2-3, with 10 bases aligning to TRBD2. The V gene end was trimmed by 1 base and the J gene end by 5 bases; junction bases not matched to a gene: 9. CDR1 and CDR2 (germline): SGHAT, FQDESV (reference sequence). This CDR3 comprises 17 residues. The CDR3 is CASSLGELAGAIDTQYF. The CDR3 bases are TGTGCCAGCAGCTTAGGCGAGCTAGCGGGAGCGATAGATACGCAGTATTTT.

V and J are TRBV19 and TRBJ2-1, with 9 bases that match TRBD1. Germline V gene data show CDR1 as LNHDA and CDR2 as SQIVND (reference sequence). The trim removed 5 bases at V and 8 bases at J, leaving 7 bases unmatched. This CDR3 is built from 14 residues. CDR3 region: CASSRDRVVYEQFF. In DNA form, the CDR3 reads TGTGCCAGTAGTCGGGACAGGGTCGTGTATGAGCAGTTCTTC.

The V and J genes are TRBV19 and TRBJ2-3; TRBD2 matches at 11 bases. There are 15 residues in the CDR3. The germline CDR1 and CDR2 sequences are LNHDA and SQIVND (reference sequence). Trimming removed 5 bases from V and 3 bases from J; junction bases left unmatched: 4. The CDR3, as DNA: TGTGCCAGTAGTGGCGGACTAGCGGGTACAGATACGCAGTATTTT. Translating it yields CASSGGLAGTDTQYF.

The chain uses TRBV19 and TRBJ2-7; TRBD1 is a possible D gene (6 bases). CDR1 and CDR2 (germline): LNHDA, SQIVND (reference sequence). Trimming removed 5 bases at V and 4 bases at J, with 18 bases between. The CDR3 covers 15 residues. CDR3 nucleotides: TGTGCCAGTAGTCTCGACCGGGACAAATATTACGAGCAGTACTTC. This codes for CASSLDRDKYYEQYF. Looking up the rest from reference TRBV19 and TRBJ2-7 gives the full variable domain: DGGITQSPKYLFRKEGQNVTLSCEQNLNHDAMYWYRQDPGQGLRLIYYSQIVNDFQKGDIAEGYSVSREKKESFPLTVTSAQKNPTAFYLCASSLDRDKYYEQYFGPGTRLTVT.

The genes are TRBV7-8 and TRBJ2-5, with unresolved D. Germline CDR1 SGHVS, CDR2 FQNEAQ. The V end lost 5 bases, the J end lost 5 bases, and 18 bases lay between the germline ends. CDR3 length: 15 amino acids. The CDR3 nucleotides read TGTGCCAGCAGCCAAATCTGGCTACAAGCGGAGACCCAGTACTTC. As protein: CASSQIWLQAETQYF. The full variable domain, its missing parts supplied by reference TRBV7-8 and TRBJ2-5, is GAGVSQSPRYKVAKRGQDVALRCDPISGHVSLFWYQQALGQGPEFLTYFQNEAQLDKSGLPSDRFFAERPEGSVSTLKIQRTQQEDSAVYLCASSQIWLQAETQYFGPGTRLLVL.

The CDR3 nucleotides read TGCGCCAGCAGCCGCCTTGGACAGGGGGTTCAGTTTACTACCTCCTACAATGAGCAGTTCTTC. This sequence encodes CASSRLGQGVQFTTSYNEQFF. This chain joins TRBV4-1 and TRBJ2-1, with 10 bases that match TRBD1. The CDR3 covers 21 residues. Germline V gives CDR1 MGHRA, CDR2 YSYEKL. Trimming removed 4 bases from V and 0 bases from J; junction bases left unmatched: 18.

Written as DNA, the CDR3 is TGTGCCAGTAGTATTACCGGGGGTGGAAACACCATATATTTT. This translates into CASSITGGGNTIYF. V usage is TRBV19 and J usage is TRBJ1-3; TRBD1 might be the D (5 bases). CDR1 LNHDA and CDR2 SQIVND come from the germline V gene (reference sequence). This CDR3 is built from 14 residues. Trimming left V 3 bases short and J 3 bases short, with 9 bases between. Together with reference TRBV19 and TRBJ1-3, the CDR3 gives the full variable domain: DGGITQSPKYLFRKEGQNVTLSCEQNLNHDAMYWYRQDPGQGLRLIYYSQIVNDFQKGDIAEGYSVSREKKESFPLTVTSAQKNPTAFYLCASSITGGGNTIYFGEGSWLTVV.

The chain couples TRBV27 to TRBJ2-1; maybe TRBD2 (6 bases). Germline-derived CDR1 and CDR2 are MNHEY and SMNVEV (reference sequence). This CDR3 comprises 16 residues. Trimming shortened V by 5 bases and J by 4 bases, and 18 bases separated the two germline ends. The CDR3 DNA reads as TGTGCCAGCAGTCCGGAGGGGCGAGCCTCTTACAATGAGCAGTTCTTC. Encoded protein: CASSPEGRASYNEQFF.

The V and J genes are TRBV27 and TRBJ2-7; possible D gene TRBD1, 5 bases. The CDR3 is 14 amino acids. Trimming left V 1 base short and J 2 bases short, with 9 bases between. The germline gives CDR1 MNHEY, CDR2 SMNVEV (reference sequence). For the CDR3, the DNA is TGTGCCAGCAGTTTATATACAGGAACCTACGAGCAGTACTTC. Protein product: CASSLYTGTYEQYF.

This rearrangement joins TRBV5-8 to TRBJ2-1; D might be TRBD1 (5 bases). Germline V gene sequence: CDR1 SGHTS, CDR2 YDEGEE. The CDR3 is 17 residues long. With 1 base removed from V and 1 base from J, the gap between germline ends came to 15 bases. The CDR3 coding sequence is TGTGCCAGCAGCTTGTGGAAGGGGATAGGGTCCTACAATGAGCAGTTCTTC. Encoded protein: CASSLWKGIGSYNEQFF.

The chain uses TRBV9 and TRBJ2-7; 8 bases fit TRBD2. Per the germline V gene, CDR1 is SGDLS and CDR2 is YYNGEE. V was clipped by 4 bases and J by 2 bases; unmatched bases: 20. There are 19 residues in the CDR3. The CDR3 loop reads CASSPRGSGSGELPYEQYF. CDR3 coding DNA: TGTGCCAGCAGCCCCCGCGGAAGCGGGAGTGGCGAGTTGCCCTACGAGCAGTACTTC.

This sequence joins TRBV27 and TRBJ2-1, with 10 bases aligning to TRBD2. Germline lookup yields CDR1 MNHEY and CDR2 SMNVEV (reference sequence). The CDR3 has 16 residues. Trimming removed 0 bases from V and 6 bases from J; junction bases left unmatched: 5. CDR3 DNA: TGTGCCAGCAGTTTATCTTGGCTAGCGGGAGCCAATGAGCAGTTCTTC. This codes for CASSLSWLAGANEQFF.

V usage is TRBV2 and J usage is TRBJ1-4; no clear D. V lost 10 bases and J 0 bases, leaving 24 bases between the germline ends. CDR3 size: 18 residues. The germline gives CDR1 SNHLY, CDR2 FYNNEI. DNA for the CDR3: TGTGCCACAAACCCGGGAGGTGACACCCCCGCAACTAATGAAAAACTGTTTTTT. As protein: CATNPGGDTPATNEKLFF.

The count of this clone is one. The chain couples TRBV4-3 to TRBJ2-1; possible D gene TRBD1, 5 bases. Trimming stripped 0 bases from V and 10 bases from J, with 10 bases between. Germline V gene sequence: CDR1 LGHNA, CDR2 YSLEER. The CDR3 contains 13 residues. The DNA of the CDR3 is TGCGCCAGCAGCCAAGAACGAGCAGGGGAGCAGTTCTTC. This gives the protein CASSQERAGEQFF.

The rearrangement links TRBV7-2 to TRBJ2-2; TRBD2 aligns across 8 bases. The germline V gene has CDR1 SGHTA and CDR2 FQGNSA. This CDR3 region has 16 residues. The V gene end was trimmed by 6 bases and the J gene end by 0 bases; junction bases not matched to a gene: 6. This CDR3 is CASSPTSGANTGELFF. The CDR3 DNA follows: TGTGCCAGCAGTCCTACTAGCGGCGCGAACACCGGGGAGCTGTTTTTT.

V and J are TRBV25-1 and TRBJ2-7, with 10 bases aligning to TRBD2. The CDR3 extends over 15 amino acids. Germline V lookup: CDR1 MGHDK, CDR2 SYGVNS. With V trimmed by 11 bases and J by 3 bases, 13 bases remained unmatched. The CDR3 DNA reads TGTGCCTATCGAACGTTAGCGGGAGGTGGCTACGAGCAGTACTTC. Translation: CAYRTLAGGGYEQYF.

The chain employs TRBV9 and TRBJ1-1; TRBD1 is a possible D gene (6 bases). V was clipped by 3 bases and J by 1 base, with 16 bases between them. Germline assignment: CDR1 SGDLS and CDR2 YYNGEE. CDR3 length equals 16 residues. CDR3 DNA: TGTGCCAGCAGCGCCCCCCGTGGGACAACGAACACTGAAGCTTTCTTT. Encoded protein: CASSAPRGTTNTEAFF. The full variable domain, rest sourced from reference TRBV9 and TRBJ1-1, is DSGVTQTPKHLITATGQRVTLRCSPRSGDLSVYWYQQSLDQGLQFLIQYYNGEERAKGNILERFSAQQFPDLHSELNLSSLELGDSALYFCASSAPRGTTNTEAFFGQGTRLTVV.

The CDR3 reads CASSLAGGVPQPQHF. CDR3 DNA: TGCGCCAGCAGCTTGGCCGGCGGGGTTCCTCAGCCCCAGCATTTT. This chain joins TRBV5-1 and TRBJ1-5; D is undetermined. Trimming shortened V by 0 bases and J by 6 bases, and 13 bases separated the two germline ends. The V gene's germline CDR1 is SGHRS and CDR2 YFSETQ. The CDR3 contains 15 residues.

The chain is built from TRBV7-9 and TRBJ1-5; TRBD1 agrees at 7 bases. Trimming removed 4 bases from V and 1 base from J; junction bases left unmatched: 10. The CDR3 is made up of 17 amino acids. From germline, CDR1 is SEHNR and CDR2 FQNEAQ (reference sequence). Here the CDR3 DNA reads TGTGCCAGCAGCTCCTGGGGAGAACAGGGGAGCAATCAGCCCCAGCATTTT. Amino acids: CASSSWGEQGSNQPQHF.

Concerning this clone itself: This sample also contains other DNA sequences that code for the same CDR3. The rearrangement joins TRBV7-9 to TRBJ1-5, with 9 nucleotides matching TRBD1. There are 14 residues in the CDR3. V dropped 1 base and J dropped 5; count of bases not matched to a gene: 0. Per the germline V gene, CDR1 is SEHNR and CDR2 is FQNEAQ (reference sequence). CDR3 coding DNA: TGTGCCAGCAGCTTAGGACAGGGGGATCAGCCCCAGCATTTT. As protein: CASSLGQGDQPQHF.

The chain couples TRBV5-5 to TRBJ2-3; D unresolved. The CDR3 runs 14 residues. The germline CDR1 and CDR2 sequences are SGHKS and YYEKEE (reference sequence). V shed 2 bases and J shed 8 bases, with 15 bases lying between them. The chain's CDR3 is CASSFYDPTGTQYF. CDR3 coding DNA: TGTGCCAGCAGCTTCTATGATCCCACCGGTACGCAGTATTTT.

The rearrangement uses TRBV19 and TRBJ2-3, with 9 bases fitting TRBD1. CDR1 is LNHDA and CDR2 is SQIVND in the germline V gene (reference sequence). The CDR3 is made up of 15 amino acids. V shed 6 bases, J shed 5 bases, and the junction held 9 bases outside the gene matches. Here the CDR3 reads CASRTRDRALDTQYF. As DNA, the CDR3 is TGTGCCAGTAGGACCCGGGACAGGGCTTTAGATACGCAGTATTTT.